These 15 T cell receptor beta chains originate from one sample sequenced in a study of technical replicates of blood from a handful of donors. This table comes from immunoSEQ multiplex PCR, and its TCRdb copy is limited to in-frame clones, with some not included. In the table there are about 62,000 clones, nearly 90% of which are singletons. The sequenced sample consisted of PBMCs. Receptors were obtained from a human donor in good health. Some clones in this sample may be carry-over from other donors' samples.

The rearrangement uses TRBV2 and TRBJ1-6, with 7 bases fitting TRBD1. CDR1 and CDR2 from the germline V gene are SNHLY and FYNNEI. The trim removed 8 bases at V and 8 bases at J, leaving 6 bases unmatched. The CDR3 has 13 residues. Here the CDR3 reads CASPGQAYSPLHF. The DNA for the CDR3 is TGTGCCAGCCCAGGACAGGCCTATTCACCCCTCCACTTT. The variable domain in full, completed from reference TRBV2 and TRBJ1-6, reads EPEVTQTPSHQVTQMGQEVILRCVPISNHLYFYWYRQILGQKVEFLVSFYNNEISEKSEIFDDQFSVERPDGSNFTLKIRSTKLEDSAMYFCASPGQAYSPLHFGNGTRLTVT.

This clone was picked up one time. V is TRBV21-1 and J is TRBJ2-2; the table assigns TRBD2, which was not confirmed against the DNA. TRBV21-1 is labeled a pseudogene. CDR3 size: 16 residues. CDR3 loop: CASSKEGTRCTGELFF. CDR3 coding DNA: TGTGCCAGCAGCAAAGAGGGAACTAGGTGCACCGGGGAGCTGTTTTTT.

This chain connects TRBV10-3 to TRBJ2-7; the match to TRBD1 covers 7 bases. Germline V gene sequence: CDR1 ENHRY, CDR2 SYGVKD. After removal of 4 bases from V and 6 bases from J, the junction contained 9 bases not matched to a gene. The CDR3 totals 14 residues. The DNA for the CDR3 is TGTGCCATCAGTGGAAACGACAGGGAACGCGAGCAGTACTTC. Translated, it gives CAISGNDREREQYF.

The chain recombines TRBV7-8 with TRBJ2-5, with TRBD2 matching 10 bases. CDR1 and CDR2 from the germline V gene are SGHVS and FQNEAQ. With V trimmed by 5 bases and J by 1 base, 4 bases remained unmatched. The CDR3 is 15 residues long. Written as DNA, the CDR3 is TGTGCCAGCAGCATCGGACTAGCGGTCCAAGAGACCCAGTACTTC. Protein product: CASSIGLAVQETQYF.

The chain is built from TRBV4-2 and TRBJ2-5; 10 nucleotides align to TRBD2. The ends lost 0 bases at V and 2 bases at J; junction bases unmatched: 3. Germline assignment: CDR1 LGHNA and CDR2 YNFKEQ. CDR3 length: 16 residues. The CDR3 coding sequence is TGTGCCAGCAGCCAAGATGGAGCGGGAGGGCAAGAGACCCAGTACTTC. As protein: CASSQDGAGGQETQYF.

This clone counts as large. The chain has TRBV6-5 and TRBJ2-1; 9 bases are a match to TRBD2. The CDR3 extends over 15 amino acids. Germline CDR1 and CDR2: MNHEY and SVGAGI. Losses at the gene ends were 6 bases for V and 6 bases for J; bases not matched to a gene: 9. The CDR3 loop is CASSPTGTSRNEQFF. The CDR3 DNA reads TGTGCCAGCAGCCCGACCGGGACTAGCCGCAATGAGCAGTTCTTC.

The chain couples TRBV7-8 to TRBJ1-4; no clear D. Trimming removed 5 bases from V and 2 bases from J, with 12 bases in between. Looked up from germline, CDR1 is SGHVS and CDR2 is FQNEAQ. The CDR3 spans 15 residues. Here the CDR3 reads CASSARRGTNEKLFF. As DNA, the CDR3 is TGTGCCAGCAGCGCCCGAAGAGGCACTAATGAAAAACTGTTTTTT.

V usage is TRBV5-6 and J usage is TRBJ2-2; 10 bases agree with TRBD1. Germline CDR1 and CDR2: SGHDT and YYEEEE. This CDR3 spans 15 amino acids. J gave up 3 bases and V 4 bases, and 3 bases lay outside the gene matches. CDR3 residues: CASSLGQGDTGELFF. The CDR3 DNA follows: TGTGCCAGCAGCCTTGGACAGGGGGACACCGGGGAGCTGTTTTTT. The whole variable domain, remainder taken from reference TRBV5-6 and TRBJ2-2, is DAGVTQSPTHLIKTRGQQVTLRCSPKSGHDTVSWYQQALGQGPQFIFQYYEEEERQRGNFPDRFSGHQFPNYSSELNVNALLLGDSALYLCASSLGQGDTGELFFGEGSRLTVL.

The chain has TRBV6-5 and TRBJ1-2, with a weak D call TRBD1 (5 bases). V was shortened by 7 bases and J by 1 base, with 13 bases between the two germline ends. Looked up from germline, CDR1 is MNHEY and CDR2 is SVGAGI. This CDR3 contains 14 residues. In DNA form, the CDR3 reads TGTGCCAGCAAAACCGGGGGGATTAACTATGGCTACACCTTC. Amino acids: CASKTGGINYGYTF.

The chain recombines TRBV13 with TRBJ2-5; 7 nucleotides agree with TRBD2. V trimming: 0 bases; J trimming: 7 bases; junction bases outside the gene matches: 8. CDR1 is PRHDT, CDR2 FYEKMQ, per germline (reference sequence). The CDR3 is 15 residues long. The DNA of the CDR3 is TGTGCCAGCAGCTTAGGAAGGGCGGGAGTGGGGACCCAGTACTTC. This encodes CASSLGRAGVGTQYF.

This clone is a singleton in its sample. CDR3 nucleotides: TGTGCCAGCAGCGCCCGACTAGCGGGAGACAATGAGCAGTTCTTC. Translated, it gives CASSARLAGDNEQFF. This sequence joins TRBV7-6 and TRBJ2-1; 12 bases line up with TRBD2. The CDR3 covers 15 residues. The junction had 4 bases not matched to a gene; V was cut back by 5 bases and J by 5 bases. The germline CDR1 and CDR2 sequences are SGHVS and FNYEAQ.

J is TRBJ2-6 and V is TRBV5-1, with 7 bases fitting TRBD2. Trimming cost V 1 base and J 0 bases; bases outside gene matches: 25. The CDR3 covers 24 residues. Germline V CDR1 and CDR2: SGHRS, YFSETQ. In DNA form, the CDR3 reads TGCGCCAGCAGCTTGAACAGCCCGGGGCTAGCGGACCAAAAGATGTACTCTGGGGCCAACGTCCTGACTTTC. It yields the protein CASSLNSPGLADQKMYSGANVLTF.

In nucleotides, the CDR3 is TGTGCCAGCAGCTTAGTGGGCAGTCCTCAAGAGACCCAGTACTTC. Translated, it gives CASSLVGSPQETQYF. This chain uses TRBV7-2 with TRBJ2-5, with unresolved D. The CDR3 length is 15 residues. With 1 base removed from V and 2 bases from J, the gap between germline ends came to 11 bases. Germline V gene lookup returns CDR1 SGHTA and CDR2 FQGNSA.

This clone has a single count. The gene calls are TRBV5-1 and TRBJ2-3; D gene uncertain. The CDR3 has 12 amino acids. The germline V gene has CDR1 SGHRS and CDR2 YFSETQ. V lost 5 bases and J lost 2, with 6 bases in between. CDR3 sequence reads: CASSGTTDTQYF. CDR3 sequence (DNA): TGCGCCAGCAGTGGCACCACAGATACGCAGTATTTT.

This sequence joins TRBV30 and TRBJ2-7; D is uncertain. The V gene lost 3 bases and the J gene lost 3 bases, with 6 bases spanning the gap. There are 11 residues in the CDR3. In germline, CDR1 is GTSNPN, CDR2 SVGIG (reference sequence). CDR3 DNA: TGTGCCTGGAGGAGACTCTACGAGCAGTACTTC. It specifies CAWRRLYEQYF. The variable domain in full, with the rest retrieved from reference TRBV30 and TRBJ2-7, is SQTIHQWPATLVQPVGSPLSLECTVEGTSNPNLYWYRQAAGRGLQLLFYSVGIGQISSEVPQNLSASRPQDRQFILSSKKLLLSDSGFYLCAWRRLYEQYFGPGTRLTVT.